The rows below give T cell receptor beta chains drawn from one sample of a study of blood T cells in healthy people across ages. In TCRdb, the 5' RACE reads were re-called with MiXCR into one record per CDR3 protein. The table has 720,000 or so distinct CDR3 sequences, around 43% seen once. Input material: blood. The receptors shown here come from a man older than 75 in good health. Each CDR3 is given with its conserved first and last residue. A D gene is named only where the DNA matches it firmly. Expanded clones are given a class, and other clones once, few, many or no size at all.

>.|18|TRBV20-1|TRBD2|TRBJ2-1
CSARGVRPSGRFHNEQFF
TGCAGTGCTAGAGGAGTGCGGCCTAGCGGGAGGTTCCACAATGAGCAGTTCTTC
>.|15|TRBV9|TRBD2|TRBJ2-7
CASSVEGSGGGEQYF
TGTGCCAGCAGCGTCGAAGGGAGCGGGGGGGGCGAGCAGTACTTC
>.|13|TRBV20-1|.|TRBJ1-4
CGARRGVGEKLFF
TGCGGTGCTAGGAGGGGGGTAGGAGAAAAACTGTTTTTT
>.|14|TRBV29-1|.|TRBJ1-1
CSAVQAPGNTEAFF
TGCAGCGCCGTACAGGCACCCGGGAACACTGAAGCTTTCTTT
>.|15|TRBV28|TRBD2|TRBJ2-7
CASSLRGSGSCEQYF
TGTGCCAGCAGTTTGCGAGGTAGCGGGAGCTGCGAGCAGTACTTC
>few|16|TRBV28|TRBD1|TRBJ2-5
CASSGGGTGLEETQYF
TGTGCCAGCAGTGGGGGGGGGACAGGGTTGGAAGAGACCCAGTACTTC
>.|15|TRBV20-1|.|TRBJ1-2
CSAGIGQFANYGYTF
TGCAGTGCTGGTATTGGACAGTTTGCTAACTATGGCTACACCTTC
>.|14|TRBV7-2|.|TRBJ2-1
CASSFIGAYNEQFF
TGTGCCAGCAGCTTTATTGGGGCCTACAATGAGCAGTTCTTC
>.|16|TRBV6-6|TRBD1|TRBJ1-5
CASSQTGQGLFQPQHF
TGTGCCAGCAGTCAAACGGGACAGGGGTTATTTCAGCCCCAGCATTTT
>.|15|TRBV5-5|.|TRBJ2-5
CASSKARGAGETQYF
TGTGCCAGCAGTAAGGCCCGGGGGGCCGGAGAGACCCAGTACTTC
>few|15|TRBV2|TRBD1|TRBJ2-7
CASSKRTGVVYEQYF
TGTGCCAGCAGTAAAAGGACAGGGGTGGTCTACGAGCAGTACTTC
>.|13|TRBV30|.|TRBJ1-1
CAWSRGVATEAFF
TGTGCCTGGAGTCGAGGGGTTGCCACTGAAGCTTTCTTT
>.|16|TRBV7-2|TRBD1|TRBJ1-1
CASSLVMGQKNTEAFF
TGTGCCAGCAGCTTAGTAATGGGACAGAAGAACACTGAAGCTTTCTTT
>few|13|TRBV20-1|.|TRBJ2-2
CSARWANTGELFF
TGCAGTGCTAGATGGGCGAACACCGGGGAGCTGTTTTTT
>once|13|TRBV3-1|.|TRBJ1-6
CANRHESNSPLHF
TGTGCCAACAGGCATGAATCAAATTCACCCCTCCACTTT
>few|14|TRBV6-5|.|TRBJ1-2
CASREGRPNYGYTF
TGTGCCAGCAGAGAAGGCAGACCTAACTATGGCTACACCTTC
>.|14|TRBV29-1|.|TRBJ2-5
CSAVALIPKWEQYF
TGCAGCGCTGTCGCACTGATTCCTAAATGGGAGCAGTACTTC
>once|15|TRBV7-8|TRBD2|TRBJ2-1
CASSLALSSGSTEFF
TGTGCCAGCAGCTTAGCGCTAAGTAGCGGGAGTACCGAGTTCTTC
>.|15|TRBV11-3|.|TRBJ2-1
CASSYRSTRDNEQFF
TGTGCCAGCAGCTATCGGAGCACTAGGGACAATGAGCAGTTCTTC
>.|20|TRBV4-3|.|TRBJ2-3
CASSQDELRGLPGTTDTQYF
TGCGCCAGCAGCCAAGACGAATTGCGGGGGCTCCCCGGCACGACAGATACGCAGTATTTT
>.|11|TRBV7-2|.|TRBJ2-2
CASTNPGELFF
TGTGCCAGCACCAATCCCGGGGAGCTGTTTTTT
>.|15|TRBV6-1|.|TRBJ2-5
CASSEGGGREETQYF
TGTGCCAGCAGTGAAGGTGGGGGTAGGGAAGAGACCCAGTACTTC
>.|14|TRBV30|.|TRBJ1-5
CAWTRGGAGQPQHF
TGTGCCTGGACTCGAGGGGGGGCAGGTCAGCCCCAGCATTTT
>few|14|TRBV12-3/TRBV12-4|.|TRBJ1-5
CASSLKGSEQPQHF
TGTGCCAGCAGTTTGAAGGGATCGGAGCAGCCCCAGCATTTT
>.|15|TRBV3-1|TRBD2|TRBJ2-7
CASSQAASGNNEQYF
TGTGCCAGCAGCCAAGCTGCTAGCGGGAACAACGAGCAGTACTTC
>.|16|TRBV4-3|TRBD2|TRBJ2-7
CASSQAQRGGAYEQYF
TGCGCCAGCAGCCAAGCCCAGCGGGGGGGCGCCTACGAGCAGTACTTC
>.|16|TRBV5-1|.|TRBJ1-1
CASSNGSPVPNTEAFF
TGCGCCAGCAGCAACGGCAGTCCAGTACCTAACACTGAAGCTTTCTTT
>few|23|TRBV28|TRBD2|TRBJ2-7
CASSSTGQAANTGLAGSSYEQYF
TGTGCCAGCAGTTCGACCGGACAGGCGGCTAACACCGGACTAGCGGGAAGCTCCTACGAGCAGTACTTC
>.|14|TRBV9|TRBD2|TRBJ2-7
CASSVTTSGTEQYF
TGTGCCAGCAGCGTAACGACTAGCGGGACCGAGCAGTACTTC
>.|14|TRBV20-1|TRBD2|TRBJ2-7
CSARGASGGYEQYF
TGCAGTGCAAGAGGGGCTAGCGGGGGATACGAGCAGTACTTC
>many|17|TRBV21-1|.|TRBJ2-7
CASSKNPDRGLSYEQYF
TGTGCCAGCAGCAAAAATCCCGACAGGGGACTTTCCTACGAGCAGTACTTC
>.|15|TRBV29-1|.|TRBJ2-7
CSVEASGTGSDEQYF
TGCAGCGTTGAGGCTTCCGGCACGGGGTCCGATGAGCAGTACTTC
>few|15|TRBV20-1|.|TRBJ1-2
CSARDPGGGVYGYTF
TGCAGTGCTAGAGATCCCGGCGGAGGGGTCTATGGCTACACCTTC
>few|20|TRBV7-2|TRBD1|TRBJ2-1
CASSLAPGQGQRSSYNEQFF
TGTGCCAGCAGCTTAGCGCCGGGACAGGGTCAAAGGAGCTCCTACAATGAGCAGTTCTTC
>.|20|TRBV6-2/TRBV6-3|TRBD2|TRBJ2-3
CASSCPSTSGTLGGTDTQYF
TGTGCCAGCAGTTGCCCCTCGACCAGCGGGACGCTGGGGGGCACAGATACGCAGTATTTT
>.|15|TRBV6-5|TRBD1|TRBJ1-4
CASRKTTGANEKLFF
TGTGCCAGCAGAAAGACTACAGGGGCTAATGAAAAACTGTTTTTT
>few|15|TRBV5-5|TRBD1|TRBJ1-6
CASSLAGTGFSPLHF
TGTGCCAGCAGCTTGGCCGGGACAGGGTTTTCACCCCTCCACTTT
>once|16|TRBV6-5|.|TRBJ1-6
CASSQDPYSYNSPLHF
TGTGCCAGCAGTCAGGACCCATATTCCTATAATTCACCCCTCCACTTT
>few|15|TRBV7-2|TRBD1|TRBJ2-7
CASSEGQGISYEQYF
TGTGCCAGCAGCGAGGGACAGGGGATCTCCTACGAGCAGTACTTC
>few|15|TRBV5-5|.|TRBJ1-2
CASSLLVGAGYGYTF
TGTGCCAGCAGCTTGCTCGTCGGGGCCGGCTATGGCTACACCTTC
>.|17|TRBV20-1|.|TRBJ1-5
CSARESGGVQSNQPQHF
TGCAGTGCTAGAGAGTCAGGCGGGGTTCAGAGCAATCAGCCCCAGCATTTT
>.|16|TRBV7-2|.|TRBJ1-2
CASSLARPEANYGYTF
TGTGCCAGCAGCTTAGCGAGGCCAGAAGCTAACTATGGCTACACCTTC
>.|17|TRBV5-4|.|TRBJ2-3
CASSPEPSDTGADTQYF
TGTGCCAGCAGCCCGGAGCCTAGCGACACCGGGGCAGATACGCAGTATTTT
>.|15|TRBV7-2|.|TRBJ1-6
CASSNRGPLGSPLHF
TGTGCCAGCAGCAACCGGGGGCCACTAGGGTCACCCCTCCACTTT
>few|12|TRBV7-6|.|TRBJ2-3
CASSSLLDTQYF
TGTGCCAGCAGCTCACTTTTAGATACGCAGTATTTT
>.|14|TRBV20-1|.|TRBJ2-5
CSAREGVMGETQYF
TGCAGTGCTAGAGAAGGAGTCATGGGGGAGACCCAGTACTTC